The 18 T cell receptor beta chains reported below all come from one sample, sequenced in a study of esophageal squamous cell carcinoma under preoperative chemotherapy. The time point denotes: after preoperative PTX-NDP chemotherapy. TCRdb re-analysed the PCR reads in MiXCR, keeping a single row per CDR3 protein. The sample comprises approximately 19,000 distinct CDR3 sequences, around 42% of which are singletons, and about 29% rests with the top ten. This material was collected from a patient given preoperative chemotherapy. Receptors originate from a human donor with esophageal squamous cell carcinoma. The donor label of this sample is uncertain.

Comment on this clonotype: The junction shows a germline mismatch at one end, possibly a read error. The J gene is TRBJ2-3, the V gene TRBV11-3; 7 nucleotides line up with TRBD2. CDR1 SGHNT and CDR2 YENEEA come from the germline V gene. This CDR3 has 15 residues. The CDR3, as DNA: TGTGCCAGCAGCTTGGGGGGGTCTGCCACAGATATGCAGTATTTT. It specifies CASSLGGSATDMQYF. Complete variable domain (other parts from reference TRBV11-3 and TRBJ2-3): EAGVVQSPRYKIIEKKQPVAFWCNPISGHNTLYWYLQNLGQGPELLIRYENEEAVDDSQLPKDRFSAERLKGVDSTLKIQPAELGDSAVYLCASSLGGSATDMQYFGPGTRLTVL.

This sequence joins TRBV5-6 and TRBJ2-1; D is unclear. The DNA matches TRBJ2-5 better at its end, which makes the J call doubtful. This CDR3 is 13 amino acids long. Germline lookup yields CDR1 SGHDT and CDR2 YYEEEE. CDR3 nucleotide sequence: TGTGCCAGCAGCTTGCCCGCCCGAGAGACCCAGTACTTC. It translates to CASSLPARETQYF.

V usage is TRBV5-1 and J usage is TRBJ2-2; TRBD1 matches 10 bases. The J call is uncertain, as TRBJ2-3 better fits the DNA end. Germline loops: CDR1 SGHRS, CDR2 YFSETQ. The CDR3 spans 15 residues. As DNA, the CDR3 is TGCGCCAGCAGCTTGGGGACAGGGGGGACAGGGAAGCAGTATTTT. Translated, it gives CASSLGTGGTGKQYF.

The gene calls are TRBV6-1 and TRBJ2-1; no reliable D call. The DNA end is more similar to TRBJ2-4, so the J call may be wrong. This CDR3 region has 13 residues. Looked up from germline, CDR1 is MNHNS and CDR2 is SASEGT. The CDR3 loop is CASSEGKENIQYF. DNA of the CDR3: TGTGCCAGCAGTGAAGGTAAGGAAAACATTCAGTACTTC.

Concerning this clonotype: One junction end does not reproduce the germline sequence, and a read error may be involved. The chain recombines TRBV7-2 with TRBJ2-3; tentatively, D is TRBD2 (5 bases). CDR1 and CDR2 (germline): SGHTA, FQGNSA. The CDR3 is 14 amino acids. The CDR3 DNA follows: TGTGCGGGCAGCGCGACCGGGGTAACAGAGACGCAGTATTTT. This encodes CAGSATGVTETQYF. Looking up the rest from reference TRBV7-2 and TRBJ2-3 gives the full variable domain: GAGVSQSPSNKVTEKGKDVELRCDPISGHTALYWYRQSLGQGLEFLIYFQGNSAPDKSGLPSDRFSAERTGGSVSTLTIQRTQQEDSAVYLCAGSATGVTETQYFGPGTRLTVL.

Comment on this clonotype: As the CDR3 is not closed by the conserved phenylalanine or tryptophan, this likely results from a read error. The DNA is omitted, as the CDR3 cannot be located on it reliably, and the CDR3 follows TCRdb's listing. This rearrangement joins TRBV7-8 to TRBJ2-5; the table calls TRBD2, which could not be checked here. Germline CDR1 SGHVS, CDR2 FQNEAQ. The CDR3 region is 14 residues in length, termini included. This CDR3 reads CASSVGTSGETQHS.

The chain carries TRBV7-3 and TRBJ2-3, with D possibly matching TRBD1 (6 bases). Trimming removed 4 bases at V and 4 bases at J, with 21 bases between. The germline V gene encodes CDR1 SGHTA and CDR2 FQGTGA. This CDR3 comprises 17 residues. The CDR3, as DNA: TGTGCCAGCAGCTCCCCCCGGTCAGGGGATGCAGCAGATACGCAGTATTTT. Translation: CASSSPRSGDAADTQYF.

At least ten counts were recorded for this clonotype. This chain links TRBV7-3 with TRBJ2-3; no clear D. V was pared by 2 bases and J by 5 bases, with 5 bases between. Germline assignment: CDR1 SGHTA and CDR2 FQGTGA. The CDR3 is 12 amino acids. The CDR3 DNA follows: TGTGCCAGCAGCTTATTTGGAGATACGCAGTATTTT. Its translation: CASSLFGDTQYF.

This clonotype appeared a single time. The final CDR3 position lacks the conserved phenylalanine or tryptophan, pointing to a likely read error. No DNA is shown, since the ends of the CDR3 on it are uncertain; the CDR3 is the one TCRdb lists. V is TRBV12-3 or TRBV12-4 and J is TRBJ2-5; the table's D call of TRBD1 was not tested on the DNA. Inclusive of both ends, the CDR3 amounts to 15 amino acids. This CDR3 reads CASGTGGRGRESWHS.

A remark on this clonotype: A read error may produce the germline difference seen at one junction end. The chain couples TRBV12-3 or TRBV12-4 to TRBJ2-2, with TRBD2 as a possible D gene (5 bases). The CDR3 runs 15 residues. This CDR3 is CASSPDALSTGEQFF. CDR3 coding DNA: TGTGCCAGCAGTCCGGACGCCTTGAGCACCGGGGAGCAGTTTTTT.

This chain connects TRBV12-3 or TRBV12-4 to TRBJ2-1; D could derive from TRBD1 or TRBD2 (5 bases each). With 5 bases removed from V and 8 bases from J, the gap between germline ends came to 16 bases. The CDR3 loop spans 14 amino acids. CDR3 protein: CASSPGTRRHEQFF. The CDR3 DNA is TGTGCCAGCAGTCCCGGGACCAGGAGACATGAGCAGTTCTTC.

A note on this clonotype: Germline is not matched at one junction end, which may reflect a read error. CDR3 sequence: CASRLGPTALNF. CDR3 DNA: TGTGCCAGCAGACTGGGACCGACAGCCCTGAATTTT. The chain combines TRBV6-1 with TRBJ2-3; D could derive from TRBD1 or TRBD2 (5 bases each). The CDR3 loop spans 12 amino acids. The germline V gene encodes CDR1 MNHNS and CDR2 SASEGT.

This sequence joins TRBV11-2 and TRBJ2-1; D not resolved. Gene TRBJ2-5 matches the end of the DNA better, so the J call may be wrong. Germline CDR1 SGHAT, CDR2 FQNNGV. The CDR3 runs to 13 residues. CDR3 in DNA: TGTGCCAGCAGCTTAAACAGTCAAGAGACCCAGTACTTC. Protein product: CASSLNSQETQYF.

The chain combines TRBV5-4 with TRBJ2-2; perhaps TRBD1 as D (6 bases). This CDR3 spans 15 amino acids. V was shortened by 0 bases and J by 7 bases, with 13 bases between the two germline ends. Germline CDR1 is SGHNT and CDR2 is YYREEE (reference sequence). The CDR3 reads CASSLARVGGGELFF. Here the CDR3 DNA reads TGTGCCAGCAGCTTGGCGCGGGTAGGGGGCGGGGAGCTGTTTTTT.

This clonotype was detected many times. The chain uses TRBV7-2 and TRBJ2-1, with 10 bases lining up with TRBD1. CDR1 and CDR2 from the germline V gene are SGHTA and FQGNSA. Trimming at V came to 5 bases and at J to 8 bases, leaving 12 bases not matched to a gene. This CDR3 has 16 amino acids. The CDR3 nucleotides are TGTGCCAGCAGCCCGAGGGGGACAGGGGTAGGCGATGAGCAGTTCTTC. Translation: CASSPRGTGVGDEQFF. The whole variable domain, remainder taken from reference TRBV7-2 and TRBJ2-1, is GAGVSQSPSNKVTEKGKDVELRCDPISGHTALYWYRQSLGQGLEFLIYFQGNSAPDKSGLPSDRFSAERTGGSVSTLTIQRTQQEDSAVYLCASSPRGTGVGDEQFFGPGTRLTVL.

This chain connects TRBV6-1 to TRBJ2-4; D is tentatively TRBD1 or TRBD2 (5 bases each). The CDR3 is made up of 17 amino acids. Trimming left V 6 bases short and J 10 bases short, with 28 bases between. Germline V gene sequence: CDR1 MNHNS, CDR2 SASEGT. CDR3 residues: CASRSPMRGRSQDIQYF. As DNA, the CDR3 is TGTGCCAGCAGATCCCCTATGAGGGGCCGGAGTCAAGATATTCAGTACTTC.

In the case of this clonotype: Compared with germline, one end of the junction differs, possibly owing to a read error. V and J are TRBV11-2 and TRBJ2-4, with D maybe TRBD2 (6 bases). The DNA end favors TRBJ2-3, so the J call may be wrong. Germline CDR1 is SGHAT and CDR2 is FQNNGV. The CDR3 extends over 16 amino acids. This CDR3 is CASSPSGVGAKDIQYF. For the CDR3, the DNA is TGTGCGAGCAGCCCGTCGGGGGTCGGCGCCAAAGACATTCAGTATTTT.

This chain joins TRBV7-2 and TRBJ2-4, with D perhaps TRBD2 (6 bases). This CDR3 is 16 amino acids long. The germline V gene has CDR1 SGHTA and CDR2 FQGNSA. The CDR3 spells CACSAPRRGATDTQYF. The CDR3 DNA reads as TGTGCGTGCAGCGCCCCACGGCGGGGAGCCACAGACACTCAGTACTTC.